These 24 T cell receptor beta chains were sequenced from one sample in a study of blood T cell repertoires in COVID-19. Sequencing used immunoSEQ multiplex PCR; TCRdb keeps in-frame clones, though not all of them. The table lists some 220,000 clones, roughly 86% of them singletons. Specimen: peripheral blood. All receptors derive from a man between 45 and 60 years old with acute or convalescent COVID-19.

Concerning this clone: This CDR3 is also generated by other DNA sequences in the sample. The chain has TRBV18 and TRBJ2-7, with 11 bases lining up with TRBD1. CDR3 size: 14 residues. Germline lookup yields CDR1 KGHSH and CDR2 LQKENI. The V gene end was trimmed by 3 bases and the J gene end by 4 bases; junction bases not matched to a gene: 2. The CDR3 DNA reads TGTGCCAGCTCACCCGGACAGGGGGCATACGAGCAGTACTTC. Translation gives CASSPGQGAYEQYF.

The V call is TRBV11-1, the J call TRBJ2-7; 8 nucleotides agree with TRBD1. Germline V gene lookup returns CDR1 SGHAT and CDR2 FQDESV (reference sequence). V shed 5 bases, J shed 4 bases, and the junction held 10 bases outside the gene matches. This CDR3 has 15 residues. CDR3 residues: CASSPRAGGSYEQYF. DNA for the CDR3: TGTGCCAGCAGCCCCCGAGCAGGGGGCTCTTACGAGCAGTACTTC.

The V gene is TRBV7-6, the J gene TRBJ2-3; TRBD2 agrees at 12 bases. Germline lookup yields CDR1 SGHVS and CDR2 FNYEAQ. Germline trimming cut 5 bases from V and 1 base from J; bases unmatched to any gene: 1. The CDR3 has 15 residues. The CDR3 reads CASSGLAGRTDTQYF. The CDR3 coding sequence is TGTGCCAGCAGCGGACTAGCGGGGCGCACAGATACGCAGTATTTT.

This chain uses TRBV3-1 (or the pseudogene TRBV3-2) with TRBJ2-1; TRBD2 matches 10 bases. CDR1 is LGHDT and CDR2 is YNNKEL in the germline V gene (reference sequence). There are 15 residues in the CDR3. V was pared by 5 bases and J by 2 bases, with 3 bases of the junction left unmatched. The CDR3 DNA reads as TGTGCCAGCAGCGCGACTAGCGGGCCCTACAATGAGCAGTTCTTC. Translating gives CASSATSGPYNEQFF.

The V call is TRBV15, the J call TRBJ1-6, with unresolved D. The length of the CDR3 is 17 residues. V was trimmed by 0 bases and J by 5 bases, leaving 14 bases between them. Germline V lookup: CDR1 LNHNV, CDR2 YYDKDF (reference sequence). This CDR3 reads CATSRERMEPDNSPLHF. CDR3 nucleotide sequence: TGTGCCACCAGCAGAGAGAGGATGGAGCCGGATAATTCACCCCTCCACTTT.

The gene calls are TRBV6-1 and TRBJ1-2; D unresolved. Germline V lookup: CDR1 MNHNS, CDR2 SASEGT. V lost 3 bases, J lost 8 bases, and 10 bases lay in between. This CDR3 is built from 12 residues. The CDR3 bases are TGTGCCAGCAGTGAGAACAGAGAAGGCTACACCTTC. Translating it yields CASSENREGYTF.

The chain joins TRBV6-1 to TRBJ1-1, with a possible D match to TRBD1 (5 bases). With 2 bases removed from V and 6 bases from J, the gap between germline ends came to 7 bases. The CDR3 length is 12 residues. The germline V gene has CDR1 MNHNS and CDR2 SASEGT. CDR3 bases: TGTGCCAGCAGTGAACGGGGGGCTGAAGCTTTCTTT. Translated: CASSERGAEAFF.

The chain is built from TRBV13 and TRBJ1-2; 7 positions agree with TRBD1. Per germline, CDR1 PRHDT and CDR2 FYEKMQ (reference sequence). V lost 4 bases, J lost 3 bases, and 8 bases stayed unmatched. This CDR3 spans 15 amino acids. CDR3 residues: CASSYSFTGDYGYTF. In DNA, the CDR3 is TGTGCCAGCAGCTACAGTTTTACAGGGGACTATGGCTACACCTTC. The full variable domain, rest sourced from reference TRBV13 and TRBJ1-2, is AAGVIQSPRHLIKEKRETATLKCYPIPRHDTVYWYQQGPGQDPQFLISFYEKMQSDKGSIPDRFSAQQFSDYHSELNMSSLELGDSALYFCASSYSFTGDYGYTFGSGTRLTVV.

This chain uses TRBV5-8 with TRBJ2-1, with 7 bases that match TRBD2. With V trimmed by 1 base and J by 8 bases, 18 bases remained unmatched. The CDR3 consists of 18 residues. The germline V gene has CDR1 SGHTS and CDR2 YDEGEE. CDR3 in amino acids: CASSLLGFGRLAPDEQFF. The CDR3 DNA reads as TGTGCCAGCAGCTTGTTAGGTTTCGGGAGGCTGGCCCCCGATGAGCAGTTCTTC.

The chain links TRBV14 to TRBJ2-7, with TRBD2 matching over 8 bases. The germline gives CDR1 SGHDN, CDR2 FVKESK. With 0 bases clipped from V and 3 bases from J, the junction kept 10 bases outside the gene matches. The CDR3 spans 17 residues. CDR3 nucleotide sequence: TGTGCCAGCAGCCAAGATTCGAGCGGGAGTCCCCTCTACGAGCAGTACTTC. Amino acids: CASSQDSSGSPLYEQYF.

This clone was seen a handful of times. The chain links TRBV7-9 to TRBJ2-5, with D hard to call. CDR3 length: 13 amino acids. V lost 5 bases and J 1 base, leaving 8 bases between the germline ends. Per the germline V gene, CDR1 is SEHNR and CDR2 is FQNEAQ (reference sequence). CDR3: CASSPPVQETQYF. DNA of the CDR3: TGTGCCAGCAGCCCCCCCGTCCAAGAGACCCAGTACTTC.

The rearrangement uses TRBV11-3 and TRBJ1-5; TRBD1 matches at 7 bases. V was pared by 5 bases and J by 4 bases, with 2 bases of the junction left unmatched. Germline CDR1 reads SGHNT; CDR2 reads YENEEA. This CDR3 has 13 residues. CDR3 DNA: TGTGCCAGCAGCCTGGACAGGAATCAGCCCCAGCATTTT. Its protein is CASSLDRNQPQHF.

The V and J genes are TRBV7-2 and TRBJ1-1; tentative D call: TRBD1 (5 bases). V lost 8 bases and J lost 4, with 20 bases in between. The CDR3 is made up of 15 amino acids. Germline-derived CDR1 and CDR2 are SGHTA and FQGNSA. CDR3 loop: CASSQSRGGSTEAFF. The CDR3 nucleotides read TGTGCCAGCTCCCAGTCGAGGGGAGGGAGCACTGAAGCTTTCTTT.

The chain links TRBV6-2 or TRBV6-3 to TRBJ2-1, with a weak D call TRBD2 (5 bases). Germline CDR1 is MNHEY and CDR2 is SVGEGT. The CDR3 totals 17 residues. V shed 2 bases and J shed 8 bases, with 22 bases lying between them. CDR3 sequence: CASSYGPGSTDGDEQFF. CDR3 sequence (DNA): TGTGCCAGCAGTTACGGGCCGGGGTCCACCGACGGCGATGAGCAGTTCTTC.

The chain couples TRBV27 to TRBJ2-2, with TRBD2 identical over 7 bases. The CDR3 extends over 15 amino acids. From germline, CDR1 is MNHEY and CDR2 SMNVEV (reference sequence). The ends lost 6 bases at V and 6 bases at J; junction bases unmatched: 10. In DNA form, the CDR3 reads TGTGCCAGCAGCCGAAGCGGGACTAACGCCGGGGAGCTGTTTTTT. Translated: CASSRSGTNAGELFF.

The chain carries TRBV3-1 (or the pseudogene TRBV3-2) and TRBJ1-4, with a weak D call TRBD1 (5 bases). The V and J ends lost 4 bases and 2 bases respectively, with 11 bases between them. CDR1 is LGHDT and CDR2 is YNNKEL in the germline V gene (reference sequence). This CDR3 has 15 amino acids. CDR3 residues: CASSRRSGTNEKLFF. CDR3 sequence (DNA): TGTGCCAGCAGCCGACGATCAGGGACTAATGAAAAACTGTTTTTT.

The CDR3 DNA sequence: TGTGCCAGCAGCGTAGATTGGCGGGGGGGCTCGAGCACAGATACGCAGTATTTT. Protein product: CASSVDWRGGSSTDTQYF. V is TRBV9 and J is TRBJ2-3, with 9 bases that match TRBD2. CDR3 size: 18 residues. The J segment lost 0 bases and the V segment lost 0 bases, leaving 8 bases of the junction unmatched. Germline CDR1 is SGDLS and CDR2 is YYNGEE.

The chain couples TRBV30 to TRBJ1-6; D is perhaps TRBD1 (6 bases). Germline lookup yields CDR1 GTSNPN and CDR2 SVGIG (reference sequence). The CDR3 runs 16 residues. V lost 3 bases and J 5 bases, leaving 17 bases between the germline ends. Here the CDR3 reads CAWRSPGQPNNSPLHF. The CDR3 DNA reads TGTGCCTGGAGAAGCCCCGGACAGCCTAATAATTCACCCCTCCACTTT. The variable domain in full, with the rest retrieved from reference TRBV30 and TRBJ1-6, is SQTIHQWPATLVQPVGSPLSLECTVEGTSNPNLYWYRQAAGRGLQLLFYSVGIGQISSEVPQNLSASRPQDRQFILSSKKLLLSDSGFYLCAWRSPGQPNNSPLHFGNGTRLTVT.

V gene TRBV4-1 combines with J gene TRBJ1-4; D is unresolved. V dropped 0 bases and J dropped 0 bases, with 8 bases sitting between them. The CDR3 consists of 16 residues. CDR1 is MGHRA and CDR2 is YSYEKL in the germline V gene. In DNA form, the CDR3 reads TGCGCCAGCAGCCAAGATTCAACAGCAACTAATGAAAAACTGTTTTTT. Encoded protein: CASSQDSTATNEKLFF.

This CDR3 is CASSGLTTGGNEKLFF. In DNA form, the CDR3 reads TGTGCCAGCTCAGGCTTGACGACAGGGGGTAATGAAAAACTGTTTTTT. This chain joins TRBV18 and TRBJ1-4, with 9 bases lining up with TRBD1. CDR3 length: 16 residues. V shed 5 bases and J 4 bases; nucleotides not matched to a gene: 8. Germline assignment: CDR1 KGHSH and CDR2 LQKENI.

This clone appeared once. In the same sample, other DNA sequences code for this CDR3. The V and J genes are TRBV28 and TRBJ1-2; possible D gene TRBD1, 6 bases. This CDR3 is built from 12 residues. Per the germline V gene, CDR1 is MDHEN and CDR2 is SYDVKM. Trimming removed 5 bases at V and 5 bases at J, with 9 bases between. The CDR3: CASSLTGYGYTF. CDR3 bases: TGTGCCAGCAGTCTCACAGGGTATGGCTACACCTTC.

The chain carries TRBV5-6 and TRBJ1-5; D not certain. The CDR3 spans 12 residues. Germline V gives CDR1 SGHDT, CDR2 YYEEEE. V shed 4 bases and J shed 9 bases, with 11 bases lying between them. The CDR3 region has the DNA TGTGCCAGCAGCATCGACGGGTGGCCCCAGCATTTT. This codes for CASSIDGWPQHF.

The chain links TRBV7-2 to TRBJ2-5, with 11 bases identical to TRBD2. CDR3 length equals 16 residues. V dropped 1 base and J dropped 1; count of bases not matched to a gene: 2. The V gene's germline CDR1 is SGHTA and CDR2 FQGNSA. DNA of the CDR3: TGTGCCAGCAGCTTAGGGCTAGCGGGGGGCCAAGAGACCCAGTACTTC. This sequence encodes CASSLGLAGGQETQYF. The variable domain in full, completed from reference TRBV7-2 and TRBJ2-5, reads GAGVSQSPSNKVTEKGKDVELRCDPISGHTALYWYRQSLGQGLEFLIYFQGNSAPDKSGLPSDRFSAERTGGSVSTLTIQRTQQEDSAVYLCASSLGLAGGQETQYFGPGTRLLVL.

The J gene is TRBJ2-1, the V gene TRBV28; 7 bases are shared with TRBD2. CDR3 size: 16 residues. V lost 1 base, J lost 0 bases, and 3 bases stayed unmatched. Germline loops: CDR1 MDHEN, CDR2 SYDVKM. CDR3: CASSLSGGSSYNEQFF. The CDR3 nucleotides are TGTGCCAGCAGTTTATCCGGCGGGAGCTCCTACAATGAGCAGTTCTTC.